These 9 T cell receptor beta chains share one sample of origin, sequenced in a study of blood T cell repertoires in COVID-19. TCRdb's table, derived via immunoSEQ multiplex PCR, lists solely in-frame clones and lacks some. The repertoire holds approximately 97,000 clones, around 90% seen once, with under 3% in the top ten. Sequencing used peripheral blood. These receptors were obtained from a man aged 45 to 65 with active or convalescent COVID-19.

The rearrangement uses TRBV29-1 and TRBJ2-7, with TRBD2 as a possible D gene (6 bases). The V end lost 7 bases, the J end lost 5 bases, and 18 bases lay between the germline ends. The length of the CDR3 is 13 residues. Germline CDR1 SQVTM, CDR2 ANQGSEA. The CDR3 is CSAGRSPGDEQYF. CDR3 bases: TGCAGCGCCGGACGATCCCCGGGGGACGAGCAGTACTTC.

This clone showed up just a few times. CDR3 coding DNA: TGTGCCAGCAGTGAAGGGACTAGCGTGGGCAATGAGCAGTTCTTC. Translating it yields CASSEGTSVGNEQFF. The chain is built from TRBV6-1 and TRBJ2-1; 9 positions match TRBD2. Germline lookup yields CDR1 MNHNS and CDR2 SASEGT. Trimming at V came to 1 base and at J to 6 bases, leaving 4 bases not matched to a gene. This CDR3 region has 15 residues.

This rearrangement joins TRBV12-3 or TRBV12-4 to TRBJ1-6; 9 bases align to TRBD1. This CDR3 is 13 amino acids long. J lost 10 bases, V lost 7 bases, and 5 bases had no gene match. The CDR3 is CASTPTGGSPLHF. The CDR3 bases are TGTGCCAGCACCCCGACAGGGGGGTCACCCCTCCACTTT.

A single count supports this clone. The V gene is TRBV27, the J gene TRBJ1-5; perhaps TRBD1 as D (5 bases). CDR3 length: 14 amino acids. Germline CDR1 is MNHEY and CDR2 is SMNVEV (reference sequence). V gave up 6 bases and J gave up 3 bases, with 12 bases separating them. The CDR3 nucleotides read TGTGCCAGCAGGGCAGGGCAGATCAATCAGCCCCAGCATTTT. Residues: CASRAGQINQPQHF.

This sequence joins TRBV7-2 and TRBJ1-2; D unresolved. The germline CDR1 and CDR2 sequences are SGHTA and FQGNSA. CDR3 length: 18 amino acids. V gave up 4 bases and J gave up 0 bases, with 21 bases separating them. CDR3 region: CASSSPRSLGGPNYGYTF. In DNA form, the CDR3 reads TGTGCCAGCAGCTCGCCCCGGAGTCTCGGAGGGCCTAACTATGGCTACACCTTC.

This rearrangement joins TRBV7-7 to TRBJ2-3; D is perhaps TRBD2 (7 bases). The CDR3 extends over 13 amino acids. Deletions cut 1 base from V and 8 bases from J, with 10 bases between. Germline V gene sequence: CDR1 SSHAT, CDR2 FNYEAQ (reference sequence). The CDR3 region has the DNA TGTGCCAGCAGCTTAGACAGGGAGGGTACGCAGTATTTT. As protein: CASSLDREGTQYF.

CDR3 sequence: CASSEPAGTVTQPQHF. The CDR3, as DNA: TGTGCCAGCAGTGAACCGGCCGGGACAGTTACCCAGCCCCAGCATTTT. This chain links TRBV9 with TRBJ1-5; 7 positions agree with TRBD1. The V gene's germline CDR1 is SGDLS and CDR2 YYNGEE. With 5 bases clipped from V and 7 bases from J, the junction kept 15 bases outside the gene matches. The CDR3 extends over 16 amino acids.

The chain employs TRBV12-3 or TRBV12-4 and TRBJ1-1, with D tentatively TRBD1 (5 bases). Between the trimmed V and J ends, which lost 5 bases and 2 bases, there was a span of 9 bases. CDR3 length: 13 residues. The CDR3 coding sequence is TGTGCCAGCAGTGCAGGGTATAACACTGAAGCTTTCTTT. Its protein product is CASSAGYNTEAFF.

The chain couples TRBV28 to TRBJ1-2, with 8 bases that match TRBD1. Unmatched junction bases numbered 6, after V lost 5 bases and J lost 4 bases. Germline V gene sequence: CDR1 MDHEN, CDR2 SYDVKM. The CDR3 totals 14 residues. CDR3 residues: CASSVGQDSYGYTF. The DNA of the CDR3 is TGTGCCAGCAGTGTGGGACAGGATTCCTATGGCTACACCTTC.